Below, 5 T cell receptor beta chains from the same sample are listed, as sequenced in a study of metastatic and nonmetastatic thyroid tumors. MiXCR re-clonotyped the PCR reads for TCRdb. The table lists 6,500 to 7,000 clones, roughly 32% of them singletons. No treatment had been given to any patient before thyroid surgery. Sequencing was carried out using adjacent normal tissue. The receptors were gathered from a female donor with papillary thyroid cancer or a benign thyroid nodule (not recorded which). Some clones in this sample may be carry-over from other donors' samples.

This clone was seen a handful of times. This chain links TRBV10-3 with TRBJ2-2; the D is unclear. Per the germline V gene, CDR1 is ENHRY and CDR2 is SYGVKD. This CDR3 comprises 11 residues. V shed 8 bases and J shed 7 bases, with 8 bases lying between them. The CDR3 reads CAIAEDGELFF. CDR3 DNA: TGTGCCATCGCGGAAGACGGGGAGCTGTTTTTT.

There are a few counts of this clone. This chain links TRBV20-1 with TRBJ1-4; the D gene is possibly TRBD1 (5 bases). V was cut by 0 bases and J by 8 bases, with 16 bases left in between. The CDR3 contains 15 residues. The germline CDR1 and CDR2 sequences are DFQATT and SNEGSKA (reference sequence). The CDR3 DNA follows: TGCAGTGCTAGAGAGTCCCAGGACATCGGCGAAAAACTGTTTTTT. The encoded protein is CSARESQDIGEKLFF.

In its sample, this clone was seen a few times. The chain recombines TRBV12-5 with TRBJ2-7; TRBD1 matches at 8 bases. Germline CDR1 is LGHNT and CDR2 is FRNRAP. The CDR3 spans 14 residues. V dropped 4 bases and J dropped 1; count of bases not matched to a gene: 3. The CDR3 sequence is CASGSGTGSYEQYF. CDR3 in DNA: TGTGCTAGTGGTTCCGGGACAGGTTCCTACGAGCAGTACTTC. Based on the CDR3 plus reference TRBV12-5 and TRBJ2-7, the full variable domain is DARVTQTPRHKVTEMGQEVTMRCQPILGHNTVFWYRQTMMQGLELLAYFRNRAPLDDSGMPKDRFSAEMPDATLATLKIQPSEPRDSAVYFCASGSGTGSYEQYFGPGTRLTVT.

This clone has a count of ten or more. The V gene is TRBV2, the J gene TRBJ2-7; D remains ambiguous. Germline CDR1 and CDR2: SNHLY and FYNNEI. The CDR3 contains 14 residues. V lost 4 bases and J lost 5, with 15 bases in between. The CDR3 sequence: CASSVPPKTHEQYF. CDR3 in DNA: TGTGCCAGCAGTGTCCCACCAAAGACCCACGAGCAGTACTTC.

This clone was detected ten times or more. This rearrangement joins TRBV6-2 or TRBV6-3 to TRBJ2-1; D may be TRBD1 or TRBD2 (5 bases each). The ends were cut back, 6 bases at V and 6 bases at J, with 12 bases in the middle. Per germline, CDR1 MNHEY and CDR2 SVGEGT. The CDR3 length is 13 residues. For the CDR3, the DNA is TGTGCCAGCAGGTCCCCGGGGACCAATGAGCAGTTCTTC. Its protein is CASRSPGTNEQFF.